One sample yielded the 26 T cell receptor beta chains listed below, sequenced in a study of somatic mutations in cytotoxic T cells in rheumatoid arthritis (dated by TCRdb to about 2017). To prepare the library, the immunoSEQ multiplex PCR assay was applied. Imported from immuneACCESS, the table was reduced by TCRdb to in-frame sequences with V and J called. These copies leave out some clones; in studies compared against another copy, an unresolved V gene accounts for under half, and the cause of the remainder is not known. This sample lists 13,000 to 15,000 clones; 65% to 80% were detected once. More than 9% of the sample rests with the top ten. The sequencing input was CD8+ T cells sorted from blood. The receptors shown here come from an adult with rheumatoid arthritis.

The chain is built from TRBV9 and TRBJ2-1; 7 bases fit TRBD2. Unmatched junction bases numbered 11, after V lost 4 bases and J lost 4 bases. The CDR3 totals 16 residues. Germline CDR1 SGDLS, CDR2 YYNGEE. CDR3 in amino acids: CASSPWDYSSYNEQFF. The CDR3 DNA follows: TGTGCCAGCAGCCCTTGGGACTATAGTTCTTACAATGAGCAGTTCTTC.

This rearrangement joins TRBV30 to TRBJ2-2; TRBD1 might be the D (6 bases). Trimming cost V 0 bases and J 4 bases, with 6 bases left between them. Germline V gene sequence: CDR1 GTSNPN, CDR2 SVGIG (reference sequence). The CDR3 totals 13 residues. CDR3 DNA: TGTGCCTGGAGTGTAGGGGGCACCGGGGAGCTGTTTTTT. The encoded protein is CAWSVGGTGELFF.

This clone was detected once. The genes are TRBV4-1 and TRBJ1-2; 7 nucleotides match TRBD1. With 0 bases clipped from V and 2 bases from J, the junction kept 3 bases outside the gene matches. This CDR3 comprises 15 residues. Germline lookup yields CDR1 MGHRA and CDR2 YSYEKL. This CDR3 reads CASSQEGTANYGYTF. The CDR3 DNA is TGCGCCAGCAGCCAAGAAGGGACAGCCAACTATGGCTACACCTTC.

Comments on this clone: An end of the junction does not agree with germline; a read error may underlie this. The chain recombines TRBV5-4 with TRBJ2-7; TRBD2 aligns across 9 bases. This CDR3 has 16 amino acids. Germline CDR1 reads SGHNT; CDR2 reads YYREEE (reference sequence). The CDR3 here is CASSLASGGNSDEQYF. CDR3 nucleotide sequence: TGTGCCAGCAGCTTGGCCAGCGGGGGGAACTCCGACGAGCAGTACTTC.

This clone was detected once. This may be a read error, as it is one base from a much larger clone. The V and J genes are TRBV5-4 and TRBJ1-1; 8 nucleotides align to TRBD1. CDR1 and CDR2 (germline): SGHNT, YYREEE (reference sequence). CDR3 length: 14 residues. CDR3 nucleotides: TGTGCCAGCAGGGATGTCGGACAGGGCACTAAAGCTTTCTTT. Translated: CASRDVGQGTKAFF.

This clone occurred a few times. The chain uses TRBV27 and TRBJ1-5, with D possibly TRBD1 on 5 matching bases. This CDR3 is 15 amino acids long. Trimming took 3 bases from V and 5 from J, leaving 14 bases between them. Germline V gene lookup returns CDR1 MNHEY and CDR2 SMNVEV (reference sequence). CDR3 sequence reads: CASSFSFEGDQPQHF. CDR3 in DNA: TGTGCCAGCAGTTTTTCATTTGAAGGGGATCAGCCCCAGCATTTT.

This clone was observed a single time. The J gene is TRBJ1-1, the V gene TRBV7-8; 7 bases are a match to TRBD1. Germline V gene data show CDR1 as SGHVS and CDR2 as FQNEAQ. This CDR3 comprises 14 residues. V lost 4 bases, J lost 5 bases, and 7 bases stayed unmatched. DNA of the CDR3: TGTGCCAGCAGCTCAACTCCAGGGGGGACTGAAGCTTTCTTT. Translating gives CASSSTPGGTEAFF.

The J gene is TRBJ2-1, the V gene TRBV11-2, with 10 positions matching TRBD1. Germline V lookup: CDR1 SGHAT, CDR2 FQNNGV. CDR3 length equals 15 residues. V shed 2 bases, J shed 9 bases, and the junction held 7 bases outside the gene matches. CDR3 nucleotides: TGTGCCAGCAGCTTAAGTGGGACAGGGGCGGGTGAGCAGTTCTTC. The encoded protein is CASSLSGTGAGEQFF.

The chain uses TRBV5-4 and TRBJ2-1; the D gene is possibly TRBD2 (5 bases). Germline CDR1 is SGHNT and CDR2 is YYREEE (reference sequence). With 3 bases removed from V and 5 bases from J, the gap between germline ends came to 15 bases. The CDR3 sequence is 15 residues long. The chain's CDR3 is CASSSLVDPNNEQFF. DNA for the CDR3: TGTGCCAGCAGCTCACTAGTAGACCCCAACAATGAGCAGTTCTTC.

V is TRBV6-6 and J is TRBJ1-5; D ambiguous. The V and J ends lost 5 bases and 3 bases respectively, with 8 bases between them. Germline CDR1 is MNHNY and CDR2 is SVGAGI (reference sequence). The CDR3 is 13 amino acids. The CDR3 region is CASSPYVNQPQHF. DNA for the CDR3: TGTGCCAGCAGTCCCTACGTCAATCAGCCCCAGCATTTT.

The V and J genes are TRBV6-6 and TRBJ2-5, with D maybe TRBD1 (5 bases). CDR3 length: 16 amino acids. The V gene lost 0 bases and the J gene lost 4 bases, with 15 bases spanning the gap. Looked up from germline, CDR1 is MNHNY and CDR2 is SVGAGI (reference sequence). The CDR3 DNA reads TGTGCCAGCAGTTACTCTTGGACCCCTCAGGGAGAGACCCAGTACTTC. Protein sequence: CASSYSWTPQGETQYF.

The V and J genes are TRBV29-1 and TRBJ1-2; D unclear. The CDR3 runs 13 residues. Germline CDR1 reads SQVTM; CDR2 reads ANQGSEA. Trimming cost V 5 bases and J 6 bases, with 16 bases left between them. The CDR3 DNA sequence: TGCAGCGTTCCAAGCTTAGAGGGCAATGGCTACACCTTC. This translates into CSVPSLEGNGYTF.

The chain uses TRBV14 and TRBJ1-4, with D perhaps matching TRBD1 (6 bases). V lost 4 bases and J lost 8, with 8 bases in between. This CDR3 comprises 12 residues. CDR1 is SGHDN and CDR2 is FVKESK in the germline V gene. The CDR3 sequence: CASSLQGEKLFF. CDR3 DNA sequence: TGTGCCAGCAGCCTACAGGGAGAAAAACTGTTTTTT.

The genes are TRBV9 and TRBJ1-1, with a weak D call TRBD1 (5 bases). The CDR3 is made up of 14 amino acids. Germline V gene lookup returns CDR1 SGDLS and CDR2 YYNGEE. Trimming pared 3 bases from V and 4 bases from J, leaving 13 bases between. Written as DNA, the CDR3 is TGTGCCAGCAGCGCCGCGGGGGGGGGCACTGAAGCTTTCTTT. Protein product: CASSAAGGGTEAFF.

This chain uses TRBV28 with TRBJ2-3; 9 bases agree with TRBD2. Germline values: CDR1 MDHEN, CDR2 SYDVKM. V was pared by 6 bases and J by 5 bases, with 3 bases of the junction left unmatched. The CDR3 spans 13 residues. The CDR3 region is CASSLSGGDTQYF. The CDR3 DNA follows: TGTGCCAGCAGCCTTAGCGGGGGAGATACGCAGTATTTT.

The V gene is TRBV27, the J gene TRBJ1-2; maybe TRBD1 (6 bases). The germline CDR1 and CDR2 sequences are MNHEY and SMNVEV (reference sequence). Trimming cost V 3 bases and J 4 bases, with 12 bases left between them. The CDR3 totals 14 residues. CDR3 sequence: CASSFLGGLYGYTF. Written as DNA, the CDR3 is TGTGCCAGCAGTTTTTTGGGGGGGCTCTATGGCTACACCTTC.

This clone has just one count. Within the sample, other DNA sequences also encode this same CDR3. This chain uses TRBV9 with TRBJ1-2, with a weak D call TRBD1 (6 bases). In germline, CDR1 is SGDLS, CDR2 YYNGEE. V lost 2 bases and J 4 bases, leaving 9 bases between the germline ends. This CDR3 spans 13 amino acids. CDR3 sequence: CASSVDSSYGYTF. In DNA, the CDR3 is TGTGCCAGCAGCGTGGACAGTAGCTATGGCTACACCTTC.

The chain employs TRBV19 and TRBJ2-7; D unresolved. V was shortened by 6 bases and J by 7 bases, with 10 bases between the two germline ends. The CDR3 is 11 residues long. The germline V gene encodes CDR1 LNHDA and CDR2 SQIVND (reference sequence). The CDR3 protein is CASSHGREQYF. In DNA form, the CDR3 reads TGTGCCAGTAGCCACGGACGGGAGCAGTACTTC.

CDR3: CASSTTGYHPYEQYF. DNA of the CDR3: TGTGCCAGTAGTACTACAGGGTACCACCCTTACGAGCAGTACTTC. This sequence joins TRBV19 and TRBJ2-7, with D possibly TRBD1 on 6 matching bases. This CDR3 spans 15 amino acids. The V end was cut by 4 bases, the J end by 4 bases, with 17 bases between. In germline, CDR1 is LNHDA, CDR2 SQIVND (reference sequence).

The CDR3 sequence: CASRDSDSPLHF. The CDR3 bases are TGCGCCAGCCGGGACAGTGATTCACCCCTCCACTTT. This rearrangement joins TRBV10-1 to TRBJ1-6, with 7 bases aligning to TRBD1. From germline, CDR1 is WNHNN and CDR2 SYGVQD (reference sequence). The CDR3 consists of 12 residues. V trimming: 8 bases; J trimming: 8 bases; junction bases outside the gene matches: 3.

The chain links TRBV28 to TRBJ2-5; no clear D gene. This CDR3 has 17 amino acids. Trimming pared 6 bases from V and 2 bases from J, leaving 22 bases between. CDR1 is MDHEN, CDR2 SYDVKM, per germline. CDR3 nucleotides: TGTGCCAGCAGCTCCCGCTGGGCAGGAAAAGGTCAAGAGACCCAGTACTTC. Its translation: CASSSRWAGKGQETQYF.

The chain uses TRBV6-5 and TRBJ2-3; D is possibly TRBD1 (5 bases). CDR1 is MNHEY, CDR2 SVGAGI, per germline. Trimming shortened V by 2 bases and J by 3 bases, and 9 bases separated the two germline ends. This CDR3 is 14 amino acids long. CDR3 nucleotide sequence: TGTGCCAGCAGTTACCTAGGGGAAACAGATACGCAGTATTTT. It is translated as CASSYLGETDTQYF.

The rearrangement uses TRBV6-1 and TRBJ2-1; 10 nucleotides agree with TRBD1. The J segment lost 6 bases and the V segment lost 1 base, leaving 6 bases of the junction unmatched. The CDR3 extends over 16 amino acids. The germline CDR1 and CDR2 sequences are MNHNS and SASEGT. The CDR3 bases are TGTGCCAGCAGTGAAGTTAGGGGACAGGGGATCAATGAGCAGTTCTTC. Its translation is CASSEVRGQGINEQFF.

The rearrangement joins TRBV4-1 to TRBJ2-7, with TRBD2 as a possible D gene (5 bases). The ends were cut back, 5 bases at V and 7 bases at J, with 21 bases in the middle. The germline V gene encodes CDR1 MGHRA and CDR2 YSYEKL. The CDR3 has 15 residues. CDR3: CASSGGGGDLGEQYF. The CDR3 bases are TGCGCCAGCAGCGGAGGCGGTGGGGATCTGGGGGAGCAGTACTTC.

The chain links TRBV30 to TRBJ2-3; D may be TRBD2 (6 bases). CDR1 is GTSNPN, CDR2 SVGIG, per germline (reference sequence). The V gene lost 5 bases and the J gene lost 3 bases, with 9 bases spanning the gap. The CDR3 spans 12 residues. Here the CDR3 reads CAWSEGTDTQYF. CDR3 sequence (DNA): TGTGCCTGGTCGGAGGGGACAGATACGCAGTATTTT.

The sample holds a few counts of this clone. The chain employs TRBV29-1 and TRBJ1-1; no clear D gene. The CDR3 has 12 amino acids. V gave up 4 bases and J gave up 5 bases, with 11 bases separating them. Germline assignment: CDR1 SQVTM and CDR2 ANQGSEA. The CDR3 DNA is TGCAGCGTTGTTGAGAGGAGGACTGAAGCTTTCTTT. This sequence encodes CSVVERRTEAFF. Complete variable domain (other parts from reference TRBV29-1 and TRBJ1-1): SAVISQKPSRDICQRGTSLTIQCQVDSQVTMMFWYRQQPGQSLTLIATANQGSEATYESGFVIDKFPISRPNLTFSTLTVSNMSPEDSSIYLCSVVERRTEAFFGQGTRLTVV.